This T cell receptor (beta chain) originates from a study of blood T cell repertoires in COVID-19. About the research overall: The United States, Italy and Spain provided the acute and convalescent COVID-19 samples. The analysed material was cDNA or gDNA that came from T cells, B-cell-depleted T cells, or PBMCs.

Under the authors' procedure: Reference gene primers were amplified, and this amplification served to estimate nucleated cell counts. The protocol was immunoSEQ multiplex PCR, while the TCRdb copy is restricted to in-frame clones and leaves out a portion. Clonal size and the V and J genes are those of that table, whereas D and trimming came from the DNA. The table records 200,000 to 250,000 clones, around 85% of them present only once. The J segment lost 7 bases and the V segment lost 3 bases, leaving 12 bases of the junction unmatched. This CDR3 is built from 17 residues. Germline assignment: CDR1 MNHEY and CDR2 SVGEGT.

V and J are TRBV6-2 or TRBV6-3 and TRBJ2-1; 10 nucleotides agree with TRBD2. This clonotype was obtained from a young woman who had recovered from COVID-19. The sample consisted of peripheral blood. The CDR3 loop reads CASSYELLAGGGNEQFF. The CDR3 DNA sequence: TGTGCCAGCAGTTATGAATTATTAGCGGGGGGCGGGAATGAGCAGTTCTTC.